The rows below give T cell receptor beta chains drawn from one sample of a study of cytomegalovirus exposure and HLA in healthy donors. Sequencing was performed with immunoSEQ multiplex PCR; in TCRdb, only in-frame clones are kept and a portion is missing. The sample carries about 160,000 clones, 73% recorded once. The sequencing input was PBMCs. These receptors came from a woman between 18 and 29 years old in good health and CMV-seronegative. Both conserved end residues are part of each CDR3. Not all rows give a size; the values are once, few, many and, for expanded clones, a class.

CASSFLAGVNTEAFF,TRBV5-1,.
CASSDWTSNTEAFF,TRBV6-1,.
CAISESRGNFGDTQYF,TRBV10-3,.
CASSLALGQGGVTGELFF,TRBV7-2,.
CASSEFRGGGPQHF,TRBV6-1,.
CAMGGARNSPLHF,TRBV2,few
CASSDTGLNQPQHF,TRBV18,.
CASSYGASTDTQYF,TRBV6-5,.
CASSDDSGGYNEQFF,TRBV6-4,.
CASSIKSSNQPQHF,TRBV6-5,.
CASSLDGRQETQYF,TRBV5-1,.
CASSYSGGTGNEQFF,TRBV6-6,.
CASSEEEGDEQFF,TRBV6-1,few
CASSSAESTISEAFF,TRBV5-1,.
CASSLAHDRADREQFF,TRBV11-2,.
CSVEETDRATEAFF,TRBV29-1,.
CASSTDRVGTEAFF,TRBV19,.
CASSQRGDNEQFF,TRBV11-2,few
CASSSGQGYQPQHF,TRBV25-1,.
CASSQFSRESSYNEQFF,TRBV4-3,.
CASRRWGVNEQYF,TRBV7-2,.
CASSWGQKETQYF,TRBV7-9,.
CASSQDTVYGYTF,TRBV4-3,.
CASSTRGTWDLEKLFF,TRBV28,.
CASSDVAAYQETQYF,TRBV2,.
CASSQEATALGAEQYF,TRBV4-1,.
CAGSLPGQGVSYNEQFF,TRBV5-6,.
CSVDSMGQGPTFHQPQHF,TRBV29-1,.
CASSIQVQGRTEAFF,TRBV19,.
CASSFQRGGTDTQYF,TRBV27,.
CASSLEGGRAAYEQYF,TRBV5-5,few
CASSPTGPRKTQYF,TRBV10-2,.
CASAGQITYEQYF,TRBV10-3,.
CASSRQGGNEQFF,TRBV7-2,.
CASSHALSGREGNEQFF,TRBV4-3,.
CAWSVLDSSGETQYF,TRBV30,.
CASSLRTGGRSNEQFF,TRBV5-1,.
CASSDVGRTDTQYF,TRBV10-2,few
CASSLVWESTDTQYF,TRBV11-3,.
CASSLAGSGTGELFF,TRBV28,few
CASSPGTGNNNEQFF,TRBV7-7,.
CASRQGATNEKLFF,TRBV10-3,.